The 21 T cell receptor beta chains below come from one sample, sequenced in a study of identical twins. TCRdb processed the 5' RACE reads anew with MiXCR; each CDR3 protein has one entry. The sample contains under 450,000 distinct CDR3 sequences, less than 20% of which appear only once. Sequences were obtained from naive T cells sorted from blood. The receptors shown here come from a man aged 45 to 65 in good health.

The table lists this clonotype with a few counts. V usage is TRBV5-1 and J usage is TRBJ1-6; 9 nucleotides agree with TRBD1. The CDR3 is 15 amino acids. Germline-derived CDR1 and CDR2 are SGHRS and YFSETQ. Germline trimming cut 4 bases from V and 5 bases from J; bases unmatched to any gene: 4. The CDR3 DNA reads TGCGCCAGCAGCCGGGACAGGGTTGATAATTCACCCCTCCACTTT. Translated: CASSRDRVDNSPLHF.

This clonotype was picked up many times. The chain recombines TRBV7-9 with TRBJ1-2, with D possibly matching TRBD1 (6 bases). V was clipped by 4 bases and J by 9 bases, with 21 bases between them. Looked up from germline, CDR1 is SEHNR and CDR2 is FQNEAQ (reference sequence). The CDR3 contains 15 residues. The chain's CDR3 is CASSSTEPGELCYTF. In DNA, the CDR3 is TGTGCCAGCAGCTCTACGGAACCAGGGGAACTATGCTACACCTTC.

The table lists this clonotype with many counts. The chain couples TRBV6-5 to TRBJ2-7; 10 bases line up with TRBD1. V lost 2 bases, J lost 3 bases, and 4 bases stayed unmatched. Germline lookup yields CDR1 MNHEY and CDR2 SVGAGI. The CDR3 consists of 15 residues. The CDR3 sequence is CASSYRDRGVYEQYF. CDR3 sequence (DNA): TGTGCCAGCAGTTACCGGGACAGGGGTGTCTACGAGCAGTACTTC.

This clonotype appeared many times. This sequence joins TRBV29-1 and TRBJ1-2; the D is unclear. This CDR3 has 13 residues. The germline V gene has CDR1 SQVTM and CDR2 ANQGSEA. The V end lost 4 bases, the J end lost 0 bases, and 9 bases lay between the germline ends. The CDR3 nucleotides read TGCAGCGTTGTAGGACCCACTAACTATGGCTACACCTTC. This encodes CSVVGPTNYGYTF.

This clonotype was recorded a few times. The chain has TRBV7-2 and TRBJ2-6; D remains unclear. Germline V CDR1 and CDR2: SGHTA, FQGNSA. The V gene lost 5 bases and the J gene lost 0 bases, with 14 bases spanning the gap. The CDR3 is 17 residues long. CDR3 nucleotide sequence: TGTGCCAGCAGCCGGACCCTCCTCCGCTCTGGGGCCAACGTCCTGACTTTC. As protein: CASSRTLLRSGANVLTF.

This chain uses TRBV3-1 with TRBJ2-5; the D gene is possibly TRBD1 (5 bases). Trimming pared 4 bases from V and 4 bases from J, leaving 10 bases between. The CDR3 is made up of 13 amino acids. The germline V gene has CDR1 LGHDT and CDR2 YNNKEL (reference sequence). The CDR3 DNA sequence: TGTGCCAGCAGCCCTCCTAGGGGAGAGACCCAGTACTTC. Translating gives CASSPPRGETQYF.

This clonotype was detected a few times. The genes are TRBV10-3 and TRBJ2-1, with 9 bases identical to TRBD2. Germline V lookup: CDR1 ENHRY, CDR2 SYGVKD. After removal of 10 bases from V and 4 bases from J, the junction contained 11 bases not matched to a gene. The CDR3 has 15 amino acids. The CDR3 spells CATPLLAGGYNEQFF. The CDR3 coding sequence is TGTGCCACCCCCCTTTTGGCGGGAGGGTACAATGAGCAGTTCTTC.

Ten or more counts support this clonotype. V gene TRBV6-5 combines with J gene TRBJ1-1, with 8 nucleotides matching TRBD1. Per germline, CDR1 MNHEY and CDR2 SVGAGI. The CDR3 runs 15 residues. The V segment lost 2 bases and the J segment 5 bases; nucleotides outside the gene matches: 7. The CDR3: CASSYTGQGRTEAFF. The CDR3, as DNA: TGTGCCAGCAGTTACACTGGACAGGGAAGAACTGAAGCTTTCTTT.

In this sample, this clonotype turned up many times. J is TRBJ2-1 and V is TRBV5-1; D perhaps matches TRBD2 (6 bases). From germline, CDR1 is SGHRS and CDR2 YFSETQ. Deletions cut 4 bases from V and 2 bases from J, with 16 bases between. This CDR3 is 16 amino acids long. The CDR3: CASSETRDSTYNEQFF. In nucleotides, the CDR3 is TGCGCCAGCAGCGAGACCAGGGACTCTACCTACAATGAGCAGTTCTTC.

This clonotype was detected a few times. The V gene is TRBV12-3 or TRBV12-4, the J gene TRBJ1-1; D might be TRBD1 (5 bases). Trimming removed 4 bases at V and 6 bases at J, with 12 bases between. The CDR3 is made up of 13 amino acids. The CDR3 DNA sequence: TGTGCCAGCAGTTCGAGGGAAGGGGCTGAAGCTTTCTTT. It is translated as CASSSREGAEAFF.

This CDR3 is CASSLSGRDFSYEQYF. The CDR3, as DNA: TGTGCCAGCAGTTTATCGGGGCGGGATTTCTCCTACGAGCAGTACTTC. The J gene is TRBJ2-7, the V gene TRBV27; D is possibly TRBD2 (6 bases). V dropped 0 bases and J dropped 0 bases, with 12 bases sitting between them. Germline V gives CDR1 MNHEY, CDR2 SMNVEV (reference sequence). This CDR3 has 16 residues.

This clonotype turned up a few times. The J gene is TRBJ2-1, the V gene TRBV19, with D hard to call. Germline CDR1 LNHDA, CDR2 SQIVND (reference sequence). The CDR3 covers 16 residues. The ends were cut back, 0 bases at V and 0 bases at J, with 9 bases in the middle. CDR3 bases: TGTGCCAGTAGTATAGAGGGCGGCAGCTCCTACAATGAGCAGTTCTTC. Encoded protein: CASSIEGGSSYNEQFF. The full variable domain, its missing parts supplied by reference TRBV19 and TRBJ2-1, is DGGITQSPKYLFRKEGQNVTLSCEQNLNHDAMYWYRQDPGQGLRLIYYSQIVNDFQKGDIAEGYSVSREKKESFPLTVTSAQKNPTAFYLCASSIEGGSSYNEQFFGPGTRLTVL.

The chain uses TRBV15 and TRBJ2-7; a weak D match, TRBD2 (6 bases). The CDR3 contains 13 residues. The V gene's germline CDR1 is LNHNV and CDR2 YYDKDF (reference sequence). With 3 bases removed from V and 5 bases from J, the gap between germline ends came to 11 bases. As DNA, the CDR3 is TGTGCCACCAGCAGCCCAGGACTAAACGAGCAGTACTTC. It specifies CATSSPGLNEQYF.

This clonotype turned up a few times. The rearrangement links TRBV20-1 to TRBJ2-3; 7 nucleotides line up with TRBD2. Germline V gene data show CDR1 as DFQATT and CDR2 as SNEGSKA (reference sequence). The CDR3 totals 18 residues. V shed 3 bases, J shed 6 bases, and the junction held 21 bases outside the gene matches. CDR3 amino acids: CSASGGSLADPPWDTQYF. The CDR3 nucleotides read TGCAGTGCTAGCGGGGGATCGCTAGCGGACCCGCCCTGGGATACGCAGTATTTT.

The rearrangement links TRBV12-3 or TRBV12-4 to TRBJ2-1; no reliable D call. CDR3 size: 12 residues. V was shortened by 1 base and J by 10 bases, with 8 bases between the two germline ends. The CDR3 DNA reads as TGTGCCAGCAGTTTAGTTAGTTACGAGCAGTTCTTC. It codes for CASSLVSYEQFF.

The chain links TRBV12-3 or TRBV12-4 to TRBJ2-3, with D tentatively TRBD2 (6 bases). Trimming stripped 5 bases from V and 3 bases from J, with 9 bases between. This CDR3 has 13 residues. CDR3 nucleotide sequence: TGTGCCAGCAGTGACGGGACTACAGATACGCAGTATTTT. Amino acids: CASSDGTTDTQYF.

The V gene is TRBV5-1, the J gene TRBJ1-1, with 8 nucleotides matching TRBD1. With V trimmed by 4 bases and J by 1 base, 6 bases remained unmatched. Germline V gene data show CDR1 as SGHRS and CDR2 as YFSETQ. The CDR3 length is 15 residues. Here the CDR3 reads CASSRRQGKNTEAFF. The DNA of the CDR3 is TGCGCCAGCAGCCGTAGACAGGGGAAGAACACTGAAGCTTTCTTT.

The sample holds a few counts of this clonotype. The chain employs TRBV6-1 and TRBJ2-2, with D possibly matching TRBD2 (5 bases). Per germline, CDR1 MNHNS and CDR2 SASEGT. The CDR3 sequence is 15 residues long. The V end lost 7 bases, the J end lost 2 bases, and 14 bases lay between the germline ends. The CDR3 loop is CASTKPGFNTGELFF. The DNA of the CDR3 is TGTGCCAGCACCAAACCGGGATTTAACACCGGGGAGCTGTTTTTT.

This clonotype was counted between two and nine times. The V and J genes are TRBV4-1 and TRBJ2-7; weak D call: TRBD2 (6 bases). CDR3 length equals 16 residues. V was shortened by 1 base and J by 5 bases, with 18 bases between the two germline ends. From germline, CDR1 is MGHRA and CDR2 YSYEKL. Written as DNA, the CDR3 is TGCGCCAGCAGCCAAGTCTTGGCCAAGCGGGTCAACGAGCAGTACTTC. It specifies CASSQVLAKRVNEQYF.

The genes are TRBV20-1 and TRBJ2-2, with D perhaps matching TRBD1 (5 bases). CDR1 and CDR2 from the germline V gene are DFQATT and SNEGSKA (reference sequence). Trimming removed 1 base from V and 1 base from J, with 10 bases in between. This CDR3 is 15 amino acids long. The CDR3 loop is CSARGARENTGELFF. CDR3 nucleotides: TGCAGTGCTAGAGGGGCCAGGGAGAACACCGGGGAGCTGTTTTTT.

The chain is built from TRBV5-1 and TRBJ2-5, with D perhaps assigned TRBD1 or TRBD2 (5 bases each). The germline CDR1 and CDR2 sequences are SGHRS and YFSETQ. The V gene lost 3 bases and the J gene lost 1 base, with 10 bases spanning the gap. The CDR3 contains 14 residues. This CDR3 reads CASSWTGTQETQYF. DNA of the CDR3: TGCGCCAGCAGCTGGACCGGGACCCAAGAGACCCAGTACTTC.